These T cell receptor beta chains were read from a single sample in a study of OX40 agonist ivuxolimab in advanced cancers. Generated by immunoSEQ multiplex PCR, the TCRdb table keeps only in-frame clones and is missing some. The repertoire holds more than 9,500 clones, 90% seen once, with roughly 73% in the top ten. This specimen was CD4+ or CD8+ T cells sorted from blood, taken in a trial of the OX40 agonist ivuxolimab. The source of these receptors is an adult with an advanced solid tumor such as melanoma, head and neck, liver or kidney cancer. Each CDR3 is given with its conserved first and last residue. Each record gives: V gene, J gene, CDR3 protein.

TRBV7-7	TRBJ2-1	CASSLVAGENEQFF
TRBV5-1	TRBJ2-2	CASSNSGISGELFF
TRBV27	TRBJ2-5	CASSLKYRTGHQETQYF
TRBV19	TRBJ2-7	CASSPPYLAGDSYEQYF
TRBV19	TRBJ2-1	CASSIVSGGNEQFF
TRBV19	TRBJ1-5	CAGSIAGRNQPQHF
TRBV27	TRBJ2-7	CASSLLPGFGEQYF
TRBV7-9	TRBJ2-7	CASSQLDRGNYEQYF
TRBV6-5	TRBJ2-7	CASSMGINYEQYF
TRBV4-3	TRBJ2-7	CASSQDWTPRYEQYF
TRBV9	TRBJ2-5	CASSVSQGTRETQYF
TRBV28	TRBJ1-2	CASRQGGYYGYTF
TRBV5-6	TRBJ2-7	CASSPGWREGVYEQYF
TRBV13	TRBJ2-1	CASSLSPLSAGENNEQFF